Ten or more counts support the clone carrying this TCR beta chain. Its antigen remains unidentified. The source of the sample is a study of T cells in Graves' hyperthyroidism and ophthalmopathy. Germline V CDR1 and CDR2: LGHDT, YNNKEL (reference sequence). This CDR3 has 13 residues. V lost 4 bases, J lost 4 bases, and 9 bases lay in between. No ophthalmopathy progression within 18 months constituted stable Graves' hyperthyroidism. Diagnoses used clinical symptoms, serum thyroxine and TRAb, thyroid ultrasound and orbital computed tomography. Findings and limits, study-wide: Ophthalmopathy cases were set apart from stable hyperthyroidism by a 13 V-J model. Most clonotypes expanded in the thyroid (above 0.001) were also present in blood.

The TCR beta CDR3 regions underwent amplification using RNA transcripts as the source. When the TCR CDR3 underwent first-round RT-PCR, the HTBI primer set was used. One entry per CDR3 protein, called by TCRdb with MiXCR from the multiplex PCR reads. The profile shows a few hundred thousand distinct CDR3 sequences, around 14% of them singletons. The receptor comes from a woman aged 25 to 39 with Graves' hyperthyroidism. The chain links TRBV3-1 to TRBJ2-3; D may be TRBD1 (6 bases). Material for sequencing was blood. CDR3 protein: CASSPTGSDTQYF. The CDR3 bases are TGTGCCAGCAGCCCCACAGGGTCAGATACGCAGTATTTT.